Below are 17 T cell receptor beta chains sequenced from a single sample in a study of CD8+ T cells in alopecia areata. Following extraction, RNA underwent reverse transcription to cDNA, which served as the sequencing template. Assay: immunoSEQ multiplex PCR; the TCRdb copy retains only in-frame clones and omits some. The profile covers about 110,000 clones, with 45% to 60% appearing a single time and around a quarter taken by the ten largest. The sequenced material came from NKG2D-low CD8+ T cells sorted from blood. Receptors were obtained from a human donor with alopecia areata.

The chain joins TRBV2 to TRBJ1-5; D is ambiguous. The V gene's germline CDR1 is SNHLY and CDR2 FYNNEI. This CDR3 has 11 residues. V was shortened by 4 bases and J by 10 bases, with 8 bases between the two germline ends. DNA for the CDR3: TGTGCCAGCAGTGGGCCGGGACCCCAGCATTTT. Protein sequence: CASSGPGPQHF.

This chain uses TRBV27 with TRBJ2-5; D uncertain. The CDR3 contains 15 residues. Germline V lookup: CDR1 MNHEY, CDR2 SMNVEV (reference sequence). V was shortened by 2 bases and J by 3 bases, with 13 bases between the two germline ends. CDR3 in amino acids: CASSLGFGLEETQYF. Written as DNA, the CDR3 is TGTGCCAGCAGTTTAGGGTTCGGGCTAGAAGAGACCCAGTACTTC.

The chain has TRBV4-2 and TRBJ2-7; D gene unclear. CDR1 is LGHNA, CDR2 YNFKEQ, per germline. The CDR3 loop spans 13 amino acids. V lost 0 bases and J 3 bases, leaving 6 bases between the germline ends. This CDR3 is CASSQELLYEQYF. The CDR3, as DNA: TGTGCCAGCAGCCAAGAGCTCCTCTACGAGCAGTACTTC.

This clone has only a few counts. V and J are TRBV7-9 and TRBJ1-5; no clear D. The CDR3 sequence is 15 residues long. V dropped 3 bases and J dropped 0 bases, with 9 bases sitting between them. The germline V gene has CDR1 SEHNR and CDR2 FQNEAQ (reference sequence). This CDR3 reads CASSLTPDSNQPQHF. Written as DNA, the CDR3 is TGTGCCAGCAGCTTGACACCCGATAGCAATCAGCCCCAGCATTTT.

The table lists this clone with a few counts. The chain recombines TRBV7-6 with TRBJ1-1, with D unclear. Trimming left V 8 bases short and J 4 bases short, with 14 bases between. Germline CDR1 SGHVS, CDR2 FNYEAQ. This CDR3 spans 13 amino acids. The chain's CDR3 is CASAREEATEAFF. The DNA of the CDR3 is TGTGCCAGCGCGCGGGAGGAGGCCACTGAAGCTTTCTTT.

In its sample, this clone was seen a few times. The rearrangement joins TRBV5-1 to TRBJ2-5; D call uncertain. V lost 0 bases and J 0 bases, leaving 3 bases between the germline ends. The CDR3 totals 13 residues. Germline CDR1 is SGHRS and CDR2 is YFSETQ. This CDR3 is CASSLDDQETQYF. CDR3 in DNA: TGCGCCAGCAGCTTGGACGACCAAGAGACCCAGTACTTC.

DNA for the CDR3: TGTGCCAGCAGTTCCTCCTGGGGGGACGACTCCTACAATGAGCAGTTCTTC. It is translated as CASSSSWGDDSYNEQFF. V gene TRBV27 combines with J gene TRBJ2-1; D is perhaps TRBD2 (6 bases). The ends were cut back, 4 bases at V and 0 bases at J, with 16 bases in the middle. Germline CDR1 reads MNHEY; CDR2 reads SMNVEV (reference sequence). The CDR3 runs 17 residues.

This chain joins TRBV28 and TRBJ1-3; no clear D gene. Looked up from germline, CDR1 is MDHEN and CDR2 is SYDVKM. This CDR3 contains 14 residues. Trimming left V 3 bases short and J 0 bases short, with 6 bases between. DNA for the CDR3: TGTGCCAGCAGTTTGATCAGCTCTGGAAACACCATATATTTT. The encoded protein is CASSLISSGNTIYF.

The chain carries TRBV7-9 and TRBJ2-3, with D tentatively TRBD1 or TRBD2 (5 bases each). This CDR3 has 15 amino acids. V gave up 5 bases and J gave up 2 bases, with 14 bases separating them. The V gene's germline CDR1 is SEHNR and CDR2 FQNEAQ (reference sequence). Written as DNA, the CDR3 is TGTGCCAGCAGCCTTCGGGACGGGACCACAGATACGCAGTATTTT. As protein: CASSLRDGTTDTQYF.

Only a few counts were recorded for this clone. This chain links TRBV7-9 with TRBJ2-7; 8 bases map to TRBD1. CDR3 size: 15 residues. J lost 3 bases, V lost 5 bases, and 9 bases had no gene match. Germline loops: CDR1 SEHNR, CDR2 FQNEAQ (reference sequence). The CDR3 sequence is CASSADRGYLYEQYF. CDR3 coding DNA: TGTGCCAGCAGCGCAGACAGGGGATACCTCTACGAGCAGTACTTC.

This clone was seen a few times. The rearrangement joins TRBV6-5 to TRBJ2-2; 7 bases fit TRBD1. The CDR3 has 15 residues. Trimming cost V 4 bases and J 0 bases; bases outside gene matches: 2. CDR1 and CDR2 (germline): MNHEY, SVGAGI. The CDR3 DNA reads as TGTGCCAGCAGTTTGGACAGGCCGAACACCGGGGAGCTGTTTTTT. The encoded protein is CASSLDRPNTGELFF.

CDR3 DNA sequence: TGTGCCAGCATCCAGGGCGGGACAGGTGACACTGAAGCTTTCTTT. Its protein is CASIQGGTGDTEAFF. V usage is TRBV6-5 and J usage is TRBJ1-1, with TRBD1 matching over 8 bases. Germline trimming cut 7 bases from V and 3 bases from J; bases unmatched to any gene: 10. Germline V gives CDR1 MNHEY, CDR2 SVGAGI. The CDR3 is 15 amino acids.

The rearrangement uses TRBV2 and TRBJ2-7; TRBD2 matches 10 bases. The V gene end was trimmed by 3 bases and the J gene end by 0 bases; junction bases not matched to a gene: 5. This CDR3 region has 16 residues. CDR1 and CDR2 (germline): SNHLY, FYNNEI. In DNA form, the CDR3 reads TGTGCCAGCAGTGACGTTACTAGCGGGACCTCCTACGAGCAGTACTTC. Its protein is CASSDVTSGTSYEQYF.

The rearrangement links TRBV7-8 to TRBJ2-2, with 8 bases aligning to TRBD2. The V and J ends lost 5 bases and 4 bases, in that order; junction bases with no gene match: 6. CDR3 length: 15 residues. Germline lookup yields CDR1 SGHVS and CDR2 FQNEAQ. CDR3 sequence reads: CASSVSGSGTGELFF. The CDR3 DNA follows: TGTGCCAGCAGCGTCAGCGGGAGTGGCACCGGGGAGCTGTTTTTT.

The chain joins TRBV2 to TRBJ2-3; 8 bases agree with TRBD2. V gave up 3 bases and J gave up 0 bases; unmatched junction bases: 2. This CDR3 has 15 residues. Germline-derived CDR1 and CDR2 are SNHLY and FYNNEI. The DNA for the CDR3 is TGTGCCAGCAGTGAGGGACTAGATAGCACAGATACGCAGTATTTT. It translates to CASSEGLDSTDTQYF.

This chain uses TRBV5-1 with TRBJ1-1, with a tentative D call TRBD1 (6 bases). Germline loops: CDR1 SGHRS, CDR2 YFSETQ. Trimming pared 4 bases from V and 5 bases from J, leaving 15 bases between. The CDR3 contains 14 residues. The CDR3 nucleotides read TGCGCCAGCAGCGAATACAGGGCGATGACTGAAGCTTTCTTT. Translation: CASSEYRAMTEAFF. The full variable domain, its missing parts supplied by reference TRBV5-1 and TRBJ1-1, is KAGVTQTPRYLIKTRGQQVTLSCSPISGHRSVSWYQQTPGQGLQFLFEYFSETQRNKGNFPGRFSGRQFSNSRSEMNVSTLELGDSALYLCASSEYRAMTEAFFGQGTRLTVV.

The chain uses TRBV4-1 and TRBJ2-7; D gene uncertain. From germline, CDR1 is MGHRA and CDR2 YSYEKL. The ends were cut back, 0 bases at V and 5 bases at J, with 8 bases in the middle. This CDR3 region has 13 residues. In nucleotides, the CDR3 is TGCGCCAGCAGCCAAGAGTCGTTTGACGAGCAGTACTTC. It specifies CASSQESFDEQYF.